This T cell receptor (beta chain) was found in a study of T cells in localized non-small cell lung cancer. Study conclusions and caveats: Only one tumor region was sequenced, so heterogeneity remains possible. Among the top 100 tumor clones, a median about 58 appeared in adjacent lung.

A few counts support this clone. What it binds is not known. The germline V gene encodes CDR1 LNHDA and CDR2 SQIVND (reference sequence). Trimming shortened V by 10 bases and J by 3 bases, and 18 bases separated the two germline ends. The CDR3 is 14 residues long. Here immunoSEQ multiplex PCR was the method, and the copy in TCRdb shows in-frame clones only, minus some. The sample shows 2,100 or so clones, 25% to 30% of them seen only once. Sequencing was performed on lung tumor tissue, taken before any cancer treatment. This receptor was obtained from a man aged 35 to 69 with stage II lung adenocarcinoma. The V call is TRBV19, the J call TRBJ1-1; tentative D call: TRBD1 (6 bases). CDR3 region: CATAWGRGDTEAFF. The CDR3 DNA follows: TGTGCCACCGCATGGGGGCGGGGGGACACTGAAGCTTTCTTT.